This entry concerns a single TCR beta chain. Its antigen is not identified. The table came from immunoSEQ multiplex PCR; TCRdb's copy has only in-frame clones and leaves some out. The data show a few hundred clones, around 94% seen once. This entry comes from a study of Tregs in tolerant kidney transplant recipients. The ends were cut back, 6 bases at V and 4 bases at J, with 13 bases in the middle. This CDR3 has 13 amino acids. The germline V gene has CDR1 MNHEY and CDR2 SVGAGI. Study-wide points: Tregs expanded with activated donor B cells seemed most donor-specific.

V gene TRBV6-5 combines with J gene TRBJ2-7, with a weak D call TRBD1 (6 bases). This clonotype originated in a human patient who received a combined kidney and bone marrow transplant. The source material was Tregs from blood cultured with allogeneic cells, sampled before the transplant. Here the CDR3 DNA reads TGTGCCAGCAGCCAGAGGGGGTGGTACGAGCAGTACTTC. This sequence encodes CASSQRGWYEQYF.